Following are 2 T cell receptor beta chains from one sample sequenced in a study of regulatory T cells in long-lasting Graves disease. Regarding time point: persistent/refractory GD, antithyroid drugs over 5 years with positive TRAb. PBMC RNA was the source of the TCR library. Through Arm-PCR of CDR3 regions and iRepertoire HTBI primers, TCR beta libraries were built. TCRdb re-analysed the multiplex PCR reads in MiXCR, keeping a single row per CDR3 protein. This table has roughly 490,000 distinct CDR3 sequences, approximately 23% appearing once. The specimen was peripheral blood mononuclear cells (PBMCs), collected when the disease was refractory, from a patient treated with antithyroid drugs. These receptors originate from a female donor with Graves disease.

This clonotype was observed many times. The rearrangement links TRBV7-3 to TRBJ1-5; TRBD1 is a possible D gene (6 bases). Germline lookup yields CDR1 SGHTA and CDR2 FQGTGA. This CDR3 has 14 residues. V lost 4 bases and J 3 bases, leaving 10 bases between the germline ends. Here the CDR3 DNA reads TGTGCCAGCAGCTCCTCAGGGGACAATCAGCCCCAGCATTTT. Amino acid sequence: CASSSSGDNQPQHF.

The CDR3 reads CASSSGLGHNEQFF. CDR3 bases: TGTGCCAGCAGTTCCGGTCTGGGACACAATGAGCAGTTCTTC. The V call is TRBV12-3 or TRBV12-4, the J call TRBJ2-1; D is perhaps TRBD1 or TRBD2 (5 bases each). This CDR3 is built from 14 residues. V lost 4 bases and J 5 bases, leaving 12 bases between the germline ends.